These 30 T cell receptor beta chains were all obtained from the same sample, sequenced in a study of T cells in Graves' hyperthyroidism and ophthalmopathy (dated by TCRdb to about 2019). The library was prepared using multiplex PCR. TCRdb lists the instrument as Illumina HiSeq 2000. Amplification of TCR beta CDR3 regions was carried out from RNA transcripts. The TCR CDR3 was subjected to a first round of RT-PCR using the HTBI primer set and the Qiagen OneStep RT-PCR kit. TCRdb reworked the public reads: Q25 trimming with fastp, MiXCR clone assembly, productive beta chains retained. Entries are consolidated by CDR3 protein sequence, retaining the most common genes and DNA. In all, the sample holds around 530,000 distinct CDR3 sequences, and more than 15% of those were seen once. Roughly 18% of the sample comes from the top ten. Specimen: blood. The receptor set was obtained from a woman aged 18-29 years with Graves' ophthalmopathy.

V and J are TRBV20-1 and TRBJ2-3; 7 bases are shared with TRBD2. The CDR3 has 15 residues. V lost 5 bases, J lost 2 bases, and 10 bases stayed unmatched. The germline V gene encodes CDR1 DFQATT and CDR2 SNEGSKA (reference sequence). CDR3 loop: CSACIAGVYTDTQYF. The CDR3 coding sequence is TGCAGTGCTTGTATCGCGGGAGTCTACACAGATACGCAGTATTTT.

The V and J genes are TRBV14 and TRBJ2-3; D may correspond to TRBD1 or TRBD2 (6 bases each). V was cut by 0 bases and J by 0 bases, with 13 bases left in between. The length of the CDR3 is 17 residues. From germline, CDR1 is SGHDN and CDR2 FVKESK. DNA of the CDR3: TGTGCCAGCAGCCAAGAGTCCGGGGGCCTAAGCACAGATACGCAGTATTTT. Translating it yields CASSQESGGLSTDTQYF.

The V and J genes are TRBV9 and TRBJ2-1; 14 bases fit TRBD2. This CDR3 has 17 residues. Germline CDR1 is SGDLS and CDR2 is YYNGEE. Trimming removed 0 bases from V and 8 bases from J; junction bases left unmatched: 7. The CDR3 loop is CASSVGLAGGPGDEQFF. In DNA form, the CDR3 reads TGTGCCAGCAGCGTAGGACTAGCGGGGGGGCCGGGGGATGAGCAGTTCTTC.

CDR3 nucleotide sequence: TGCGCCAGCAGCCAAGGGAAGGACAGCTCTTCAGGGGAGCAGTTCTTC. Encoded protein: CASSQGKDSSSGEQFF. The V and J genes are TRBV4-1 and TRBJ2-1; perhaps TRBD1 as D (6 bases). V gave up 1 base and J gave up 10 bases, with 20 bases separating them. Germline V gene sequence: CDR1 MGHRA, CDR2 YSYEKL. The CDR3 length is 16 residues.

This clonotype was recorded many times. This chain links TRBV5-1 with TRBJ1-6, with 7 bases lining up with TRBD1. Germline V gene data show CDR1 as SGHRS and CDR2 as YFSETQ. V dropped 3 bases and J dropped 9; count of bases not matched to a gene: 9. CDR3 length equals 15 residues. The CDR3 loop reads CASSSGGTNGSPLHF. Here the CDR3 DNA reads TGCGCCAGCAGCTCAGGGGGTACTAATGGTTCACCCCTCCACTTT.

This rearrangement joins TRBV7-2 to TRBJ1-3; no definite D call. CDR3 length: 16 residues. V gave up 4 bases and J gave up 4 bases, with 17 bases separating them. The germline gives CDR1 SGHTA, CDR2 FQGNSA. The DNA of the CDR3 is TGTGCCAGCAGCTCCGCCGTTTTGAGAACGGGAAACACCATATATTTT. Translated: CASSSAVLRTGNTIYF.

The rearrangement links TRBV7-3 to TRBJ2-3, with a tentative D call TRBD1 (6 bases). Trimming took off 5 bases at V and 0 bases at J, with 18 bases between the two ends. CDR3 size: 17 residues. From germline, CDR1 is SGHTA and CDR2 FQGTGA. The CDR3 region is CASSDNTGSGSTDTQYF. In DNA, the CDR3 is TGTGCCAGCAGCGACAACACAGGGTCGGGGAGCACAGATACGCAGTATTTT.

V is TRBV7-8 and J is TRBJ1-1; 7 nucleotides match TRBD1. CDR1 and CDR2 (germline): SGHVS, FQNEAQ. V gave up 2 bases and J gave up 4 bases; unmatched junction bases: 13. CDR3 length: 17 amino acids. CDR3 sequence (DNA): TGTGCCAGCAGCTTAAGGGGTACAGACAGGGTGGGCACTGAAGCTTTCTTT. Its protein product is CASSLRGTDRVGTEAFF.

This clonotype was seen only a few times. The gene calls are TRBV5-8 and TRBJ1-2; perhaps TRBD1 as D (6 bases). CDR3 length: 17 amino acids. V was shortened by 4 bases and J by 2 bases, with 21 bases between the two germline ends. Germline V gives CDR1 SGHTS, CDR2 YDEGEE. For the CDR3, the DNA is TGTGCCAGCAGCCCAACAAGGACAGCCAGTTCCAACTATGGCTACACCTTC. Translated: CASSPTRTASSNYGYTF.

This clonotype occurred many times. The DNA for the CDR3 is TGCAGTGCTAGCCCCGGGACAACCGCGACAGATACGCAGTATTTT. Translating gives CSASPGTTATDTQYF. The V gene is TRBV20-1, the J gene TRBJ2-3; tentatively, D is TRBD1 (6 bases). The CDR3 covers 15 residues. Germline CDR1 reads DFQATT; CDR2 reads SNEGSKA (reference sequence). The V end lost 3 bases, the J end lost 3 bases, and 16 bases lay between the germline ends.

As concerns this clonotype: Germline is not matched at one junction end, which may reflect a read error. V and J are TRBV30 and TRBJ1-1; D perhaps matches TRBD1 (5 bases). Germline V lookup: CDR1 GTSNPN, CDR2 SVGIG (reference sequence). The CDR3 covers 16 residues. The CDR3 sequence: CAWMGDGRIQNTEALF. The CDR3 bases are TGTGCCTGGATGGGGGACGGACGGATTCAGAACACTGAAGCTCTCTTT.

V usage is TRBV12-3 or TRBV12-4 and J usage is TRBJ2-7; TRBD1 matches 10 bases. V shed 4 bases, J shed 0 bases, and the junction held 12 bases outside the gene matches. The CDR3 is 18 residues long. The DNA for the CDR3 is TGTGCCAGCAGTTACGGCGGGACAGGGGAATTGGGCTCCTACGAGCAGTACTTC. Amino acids: CASSYGGTGELGSYEQYF.

V gene TRBV3-1 combines with J gene TRBJ2-2; D ambiguous. V was trimmed by 7 bases and J by 1 base, leaving 10 bases between them. The V gene's germline CDR1 is LGHDT and CDR2 YNNKEL (reference sequence). The CDR3 is 14 amino acids. The CDR3 DNA follows: TGTGCCAGCACCCAGTGGGGGAACACCGGGGAGCTGTTTTTT. Translated, it gives CASTQWGNTGELFF.

A remark on this clonotype: A much larger clone differs by one base, so this may be a read error. The rearrangement joins TRBV5-4 to TRBJ2-1; 9 bases are a match to TRBD2. There are 14 residues in the CDR3. Germline V gives CDR1 SGHNT, CDR2 YYREEE (reference sequence). The ends lost 4 bases at V and 9 bases at J; junction bases unmatched: 8. CDR3 sequence: CASSQYGLASEQFF. CDR3 coding DNA: TGTGCCAGCAGCCAATACGGACTAGCGAGTGAGCAGTTCTTC. The entire variable domain, with the rest obtained from reference TRBV5-4 and TRBJ2-1, is as follows: ETGVTQSPTHLIKTRGQQVTLRCSSQSGHNTVSWYQQALGQGPQFIFQYYREEENGRGNFPPRFSGLQFPNYSSELNVNALELDDSALYLCASSQYGLASEQFFGPGTRLTVL.

The chain joins TRBV30 to TRBJ1-1, with D possibly being TRBD1 (5 bases). CDR1 and CDR2 (germline): GTSNPN, SVGIG (reference sequence). The ends were cut back, 6 bases at V and 0 bases at J, with 11 bases in the middle. The CDR3 is 13 amino acids. The CDR3 loop is CACIQVMNTEAFF. The CDR3 coding sequence is TGTGCCTGCATACAGGTAATGAACACTGAAGCTTTCTTT.

The J gene is TRBJ1-1, the V gene TRBV6-1; D ambiguous. Germline assignment: CDR1 MNHNS and CDR2 SASEGT. The CDR3 has 10 amino acids. Trimming pared 8 bases from V and 7 bases from J, leaving 8 bases between. DNA for the CDR3: TGTGCCAGCGGCGAAAGTGAAGCTTTCTTT. Residues: CASGESEAFF.

This chain uses TRBV15 with TRBJ1-6; a weak D match, TRBD1 (6 bases). The ends were cut back, 5 bases at V and 6 bases at J, with 14 bases in the middle. Germline lookup yields CDR1 LNHNV and CDR2 YYDKDF (reference sequence). This CDR3 has 15 residues. In DNA, the CDR3 is TGTGCCACCAGCGCGCCGGGACATCCTAATTCACCCCTCCACTTT. It codes for CATSAPGHPNSPLHF.

The chain couples TRBV6-1 to TRBJ2-7; D assignment may be TRBD1 or TRBD2 (5 bases each). CDR3 length: 14 residues. Germline values: CDR1 MNHNS, CDR2 SASEGT. V was trimmed by 3 bases and J by 0 bases, leaving 9 bases between them. For the CDR3, the DNA is TGTGCCAGCAGTGAGGGGGACCTCTCCTACGAGCAGTACTTC. Encoded protein: CASSEGDLSYEQYF.

The rearrangement joins TRBV5-4 to TRBJ1-5; the D is unclear. The CDR3 loop spans 14 amino acids. From germline, CDR1 is SGHNT and CDR2 YYREEE (reference sequence). The V gene lost 0 bases and the J gene lost 4 bases, with 8 bases spanning the gap. CDR3 nucleotide sequence: TGTGCCAGCAGCTTGGGTGGGATGAATCAGCCCCAGCATTTT. Translation: CASSLGGMNQPQHF.

The J gene is TRBJ1-6, the V gene TRBV20-1; 7 bases are shared with TRBD1. The CDR3 totals 16 residues. In germline, CDR1 is DFQATT, CDR2 SNEGSKA (reference sequence). With V trimmed by 4 bases and J by 2 bases, 8 bases remained unmatched. The CDR3 protein is CSAIKQGRTYNSPLHF. CDR3 nucleotide sequence: TGCAGTGCTATAAAACAGGGGCGGACCTATAATTCACCCCTCCACTTT.

V usage is TRBV28 and J usage is TRBJ1-5, with D perhaps TRBD1 (5 bases). The CDR3 totals 15 residues. The germline V gene has CDR1 MDHEN and CDR2 SYDVKM. The V end lost 6 bases, the J end lost 0 bases, and 12 bases lay between the germline ends. CDR3 in DNA: TGTGCCAGCAGCCACCGAGGGGATAGCAATCAGCCCCAGCATTTT. Translated: CASSHRGDSNQPQHF.

This chain joins TRBV5-1 and TRBJ1-4, with D possibly TRBD1 on 5 matching bases. The CDR3 consists of 15 residues. Germline V lookup: CDR1 SGHRS, CDR2 YFSETQ. V was pared by 4 bases and J by 5 bases, with 15 bases between. Here the CDR3 DNA reads TGCGCCAGCAGCCCTGGGACCTGGGGAAATGAAAAACTGTTTTTT. Translating gives CASSPGTWGNEKLFF.

The chain has TRBV20-1 and TRBJ2-3; D possibly corresponds to TRBD2 (5 bases). The CDR3 consists of 14 residues. With 2 bases removed from V and 0 bases from J, the gap between germline ends came to 9 bases. The germline gives CDR1 DFQATT, CDR2 SNEGSKA (reference sequence). The CDR3 region has the DNA TGCAGTGCTAGATACAGCGGCAGCACAGATACGCAGTATTTT. Protein sequence: CSARYSGSTDTQYF.

The chain carries TRBV29-1 and TRBJ1-1; possible D gene TRBD1, 5 bases. The CDR3 sequence is 12 residues long. Germline CDR1 is SQVTM and CDR2 is ANQGSEA. Trimming took 7 bases from V and 3 from J, leaving 12 bases between them. CDR3 in DNA: TGCAGCGGCCCCAAGACAGACACTGAAGCTTTCTTT. Protein sequence: CSGPKTDTEAFF.

This clonotype has only a few counts. The chain couples TRBV29-1 to TRBJ1-3, with D uncertain. V was pared by 5 bases and J by 4 bases, with 9 bases between. The CDR3 has 12 amino acids. Germline values: CDR1 SQVTM, CDR2 ANQGSEA. The CDR3 protein is CSVQGRGNTIYF. DNA for the CDR3: TGCAGCGTTCAAGGAAGGGGAAACACCATATATTTT.

This clonotype was observed at least ten times. The J gene is TRBJ2-7, the V gene TRBV12-3 or TRBV12-4; 10 positions match TRBD1. This CDR3 is 12 amino acids long. Trimming took 5 bases from V and 8 from J; bases not matched to a gene: 3. The CDR3 loop is CASSGTGEKQYF. CDR3 nucleotide sequence: TGTGCCAGCAGTGGGACAGGGGAAAAGCAGTACTTC.

Worth noting for this clonotype: A clone one base away is much larger, so this may be a read error. The gene calls are TRBV5-1 and TRBJ2-1; D is possibly TRBD2 (5 bases). Germline V CDR1 and CDR2: SGHRS, YFSETQ. V lost 0 bases to trimming and J lost 8 bases, with 15 bases between them. The CDR3 is 15 residues long. The CDR3 sequence: CASSLVGRSGHEQFF. In DNA, the CDR3 is TGCGCCAGCAGCTTGGTGGGCCGAAGCGGCCATGAGCAGTTCTTC.

This clonotype has at least ten counts. The rearrangement links TRBV28 to TRBJ2-5, with 7 nucleotides matching TRBD1. V was pared by 6 bases and J by 4 bases, with 8 bases of the junction left unmatched. This CDR3 has 14 residues. The germline V gene has CDR1 MDHEN and CDR2 SYDVKM. The CDR3 DNA sequence: TGTGCCAGCAGCGACAGGGAGTTGAGAGAGACCCAGTACTTC. Its protein product is CASSDRELRETQYF.

The chain links TRBV6-1 to TRBJ1-4, with a possible D match to TRBD1 (6 bases). This CDR3 region has 13 residues. V was cut by 10 bases and J by 4 bases, with 13 bases left in between. Germline CDR1 and CDR2: MNHNS and SASEGT. In nucleotides, the CDR3 is TGTGCCACGGTCGGCAGGGGTAATGAAAAACTGTTTTTT. Protein: CATVGRGNEKLFF.

In this sample, this clonotype turned up a few times. V and J are TRBV7-2 and TRBJ2-2; possible D gene TRBD2, 6 bases. From germline, CDR1 is SGHTA and CDR2 FQGNSA. This CDR3 is built from 15 residues. Deletions cut 5 bases from V and 6 bases from J, with 16 bases between. Written as DNA, the CDR3 is TGTGCCAGCAGCGCGCCGGGACTGAGGGCCGGGGAGCTGTTTTTT. This gives the protein CASSAPGLRAGELFF. Drawing the rest from reference TRBV7-2 and TRBJ2-2, the complete variable domain is GAGVSQSPSNKVTEKGKDVELRCDPISGHTALYWYRQSLGQGLEFLIYFQGNSAPDKSGLPSDRFSAERTGGSVSTLTIQRTQQEDSAVYLCASSAPGLRAGELFFGEGSRLTVL.